This T cell receptor beta chain was sequenced in a study of T cells in Graves' hyperthyroidism and ophthalmopathy. TCR beta CDR3 regions were amplified from RNA transcripts. The study used the HTBI primer set for a first-round RT-PCR of the TCR CDR3. MiXCR was run by TCRdb on the multiplex PCR reads, yielding one entry per CDR3 protein. Of over 700,000 distinct CDR3 sequences detected, 35% appear once; the ten largest clones hold less than 40%. CDR3 length equals 14 residues. V lost 7 bases and J lost 2, with 15 bases in between. Germline loops: CDR1 SGHTA, CDR2 FQGTGA. The sample consisted of blood. The clonotype was recovered from a woman aged 40 to 49 with Graves' hyperthyroidism. The chain employs TRBV7-3 and TRBJ2-7; perhaps TRBD2 as D (6 bases). The chain's CDR3 is CASTRHSGTYEQYF. The CDR3 region has the DNA TGTGCCAGCACCCGACATAGCGGCACCTACGAGCAGTACTTC.